Many counts were recorded for the clone carrying this TCR beta chain. TCRdb independently ran MiXCR on the 5' RACE reads; one entry per CDR3 protein. Altogether 200,000 to 250,000 distinct CDR3 sequences are present, about 10% being singletons, with the ten largest covering under 7%. This entry belongs to a study of CD8 T cells in ankylosing spondylitis. Trimming cost V 5 bases and J 1 base, with 8 bases left between them. This CDR3 spans 12 amino acids. CDR1 is DFQATT, CDR2 SNEGSKA, per germline (reference sequence). The chain recombines TRBV20-1 with TRBJ2-5; maybe TRBD2 (6 bases). This sequence was found in a male donor with ankylosing spondylitis or in good health (not recorded which). Sequences were obtained from blood, either unsorted or a sorted T cell fraction (not recorded which). The CDR3 DNA sequence: TGCAGTGCTCGGACTACCCAAGAGACCCAGTACTTC. This encodes CSARTTQETQYF.